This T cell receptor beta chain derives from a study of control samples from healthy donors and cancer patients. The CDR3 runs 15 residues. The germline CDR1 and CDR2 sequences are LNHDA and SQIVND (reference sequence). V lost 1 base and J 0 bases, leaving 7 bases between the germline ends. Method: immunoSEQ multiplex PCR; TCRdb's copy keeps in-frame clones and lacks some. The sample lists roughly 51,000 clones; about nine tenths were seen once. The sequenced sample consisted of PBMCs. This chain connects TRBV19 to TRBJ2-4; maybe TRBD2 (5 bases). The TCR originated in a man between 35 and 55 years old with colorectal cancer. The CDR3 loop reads CASSIGGLAKNIQYF. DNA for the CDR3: TGTGCCAGTAGTATAGGAGGACTAGCCAAAAACATTCAGTACTTC.